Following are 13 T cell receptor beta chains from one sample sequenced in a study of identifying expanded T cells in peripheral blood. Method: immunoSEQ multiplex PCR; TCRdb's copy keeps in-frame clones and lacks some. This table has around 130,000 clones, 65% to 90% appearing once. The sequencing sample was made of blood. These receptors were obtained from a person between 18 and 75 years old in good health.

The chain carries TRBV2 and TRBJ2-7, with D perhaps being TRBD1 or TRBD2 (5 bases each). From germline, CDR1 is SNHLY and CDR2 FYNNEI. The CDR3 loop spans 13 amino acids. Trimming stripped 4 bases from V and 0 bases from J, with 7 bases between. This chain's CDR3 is CASSVGDSYEQYF. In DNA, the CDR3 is TGTGCCAGCAGTGTGGGGGACTCCTACGAGCAGTACTTC.

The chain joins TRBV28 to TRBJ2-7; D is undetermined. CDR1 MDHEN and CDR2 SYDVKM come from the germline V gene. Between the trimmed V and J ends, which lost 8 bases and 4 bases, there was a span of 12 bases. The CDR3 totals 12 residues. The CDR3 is CASFKIGYEQYF. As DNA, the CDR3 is TGTGCCAGCTTTAAGATCGGGTACGAGCAGTACTTC.

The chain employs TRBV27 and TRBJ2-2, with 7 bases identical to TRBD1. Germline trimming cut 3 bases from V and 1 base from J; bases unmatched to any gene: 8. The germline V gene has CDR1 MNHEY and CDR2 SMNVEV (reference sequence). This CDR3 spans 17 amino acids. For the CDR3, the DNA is TGTGCCAGCAGTTTGTCGGGACAGCCCCTGAACACCGGGGAGCTGTTTTTT. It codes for CASSLSGQPLNTGELFF.

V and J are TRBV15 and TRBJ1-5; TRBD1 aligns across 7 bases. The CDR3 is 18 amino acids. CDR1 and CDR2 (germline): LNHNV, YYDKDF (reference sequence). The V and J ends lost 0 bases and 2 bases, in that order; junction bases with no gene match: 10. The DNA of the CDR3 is TGTGCCACCAGCAGAGATTCCAATACAGGGGAAGGCAATCAGCCCCAGCATTTT. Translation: CATSRDSNTGEGNQPQHF.

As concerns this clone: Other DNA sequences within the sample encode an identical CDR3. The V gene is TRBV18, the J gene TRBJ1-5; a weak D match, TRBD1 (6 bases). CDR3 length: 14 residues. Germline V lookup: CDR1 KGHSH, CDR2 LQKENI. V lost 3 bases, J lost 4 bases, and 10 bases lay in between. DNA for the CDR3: TGTGCCAGCTCACCGACAGGAGGGAATCAGCCCCAGCATTTT. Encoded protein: CASSPTGGNQPQHF.

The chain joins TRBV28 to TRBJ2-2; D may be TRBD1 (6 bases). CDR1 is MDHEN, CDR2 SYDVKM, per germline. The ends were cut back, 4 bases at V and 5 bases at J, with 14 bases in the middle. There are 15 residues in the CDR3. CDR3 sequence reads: CASSSLWGLTGELFF. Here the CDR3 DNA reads TGTGCCAGCAGTTCGTTGTGGGGGCTGACCGGGGAGCTGTTTTTT.

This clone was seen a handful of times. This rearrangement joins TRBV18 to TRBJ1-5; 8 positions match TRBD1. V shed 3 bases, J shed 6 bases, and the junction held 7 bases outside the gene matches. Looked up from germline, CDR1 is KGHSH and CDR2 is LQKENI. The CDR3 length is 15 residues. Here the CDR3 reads CASSPGQAGSQPQHF. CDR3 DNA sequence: TGTGCCAGCTCACCGGGACAGGCCGGCTCTCAGCCCCAGCATTTT. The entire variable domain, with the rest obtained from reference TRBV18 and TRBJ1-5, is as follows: NAGVMQNPRHLVRRRGQEARLRCSPMKGHSHVYWYRQLPEEGLKFMVYLQKENIIDESGMPKERFSAEFPKEGPSILRIQQVVRGDSAAYFCASSPGQAGSQPQHFGDGTRLSIL.

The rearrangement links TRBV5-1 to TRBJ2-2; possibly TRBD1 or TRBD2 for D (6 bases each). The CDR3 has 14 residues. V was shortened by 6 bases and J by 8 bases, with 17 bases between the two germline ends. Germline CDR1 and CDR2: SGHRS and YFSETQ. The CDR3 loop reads CASKPGPGAGELFF. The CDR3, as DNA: TGCGCCAGCAAGCCGGGACCGGGGGCGGGGGAGCTGTTTTTT.

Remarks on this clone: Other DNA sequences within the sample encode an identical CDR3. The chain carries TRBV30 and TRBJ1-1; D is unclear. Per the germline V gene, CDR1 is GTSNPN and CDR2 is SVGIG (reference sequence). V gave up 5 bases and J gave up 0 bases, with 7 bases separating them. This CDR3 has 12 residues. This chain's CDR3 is CAWRTVNTEAFF. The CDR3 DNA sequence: TGTGCCTGGCGAACGGTGAACACTGAAGCTTTCTTT.

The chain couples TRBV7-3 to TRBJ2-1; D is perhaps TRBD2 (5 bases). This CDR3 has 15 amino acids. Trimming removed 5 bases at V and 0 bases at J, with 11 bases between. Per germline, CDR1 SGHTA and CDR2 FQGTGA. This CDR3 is CASSPEGNSYNEQFF. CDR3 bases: TGTGCCAGCAGCCCCGAGGGAAACTCCTACAATGAGCAGTTCTTC.

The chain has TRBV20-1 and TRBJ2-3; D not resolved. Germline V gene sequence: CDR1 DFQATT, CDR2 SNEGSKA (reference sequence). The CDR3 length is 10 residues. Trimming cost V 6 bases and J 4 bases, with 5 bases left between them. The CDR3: CSASSDTQYF. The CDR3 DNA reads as TGCAGTGCATCCTCAGATACGCAGTATTTT.

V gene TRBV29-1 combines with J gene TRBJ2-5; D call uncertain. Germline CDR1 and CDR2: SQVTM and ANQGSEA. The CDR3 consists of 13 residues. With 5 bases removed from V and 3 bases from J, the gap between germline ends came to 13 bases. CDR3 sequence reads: CSVSEQTKETQYF. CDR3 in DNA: TGCAGCGTTTCGGAACAGACCAAAGAGACCCAGTACTTC.

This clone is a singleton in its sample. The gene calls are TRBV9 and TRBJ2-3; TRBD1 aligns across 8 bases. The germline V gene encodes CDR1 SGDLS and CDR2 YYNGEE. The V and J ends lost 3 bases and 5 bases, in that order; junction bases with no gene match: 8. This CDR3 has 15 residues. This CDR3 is CASSATGGWVDTQYF. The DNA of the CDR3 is TGTGCCAGCAGCGCAACAGGGGGATGGGTAGATACGCAGTATTTT.